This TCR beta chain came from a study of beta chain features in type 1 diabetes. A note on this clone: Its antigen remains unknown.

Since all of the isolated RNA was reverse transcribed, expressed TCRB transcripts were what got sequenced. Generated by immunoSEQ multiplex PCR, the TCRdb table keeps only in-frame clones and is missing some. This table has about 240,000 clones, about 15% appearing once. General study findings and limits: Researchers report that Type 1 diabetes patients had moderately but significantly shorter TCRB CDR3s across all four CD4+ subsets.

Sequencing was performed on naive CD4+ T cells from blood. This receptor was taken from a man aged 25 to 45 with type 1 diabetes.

The chain's CDR3 is CASSPPSGSSYEQYF. In nucleotides, the CDR3 is TGTGCCAGCTCACCACCTAGCGGGAGCTCCTACGAGCAGTACTTC. The V gene is TRBV18, the J gene TRBJ2-7, with 9 bases aligning to TRBD2. CDR3 length: 15 amino acids. J was trimmed by 0 bases and V by 0 bases; bases with no gene match: 0. Germline V gene sequence: CDR1 KGHSH, CDR2 LQKENI.